This T cell receptor (beta chain) comes out of a study of blood T cell repertoires in COVID-19. Only in-frame clones appear in the TCRdb table, and some are missing; sequencing was by immunoSEQ multiplex PCR. Of roughly 160,000 clones detected, around four fifths appear once; the ten largest clones hold 7.5% to 10%. This CDR3 has 16 residues. Germline V gene data show CDR1 as KGHDR and CDR2 as SFDVKD. J lost 7 bases, V lost 4 bases, and 11 bases had no gene match. The sample holds one count of this clone. It was during active infection that Seattle patients were enrolled and then longitudinally followed.

This sequence joins TRBV24-1 and TRBJ2-1; 8 bases are a match to TRBD1. Specimen: peripheral blood. The receptor comes from a woman aged 80 or older with COVID-19, enrolled during active disease. The CDR3 protein is CATSDPGQGSWNEQFF. The CDR3 DNA reads TGTGCCACCAGTGACCCCGGACAGGGAAGTTGGAATGAGCAGTTCTTC.